The clone carrying this TCR beta chain was seen a single time. The CDR3 is 13 residues long. CDR1 SNHLY and CDR2 FYNNEI come from the germline V gene. Trimming cost V 6 bases and J 8 bases; bases outside gene matches: 8. Methods used by the authors: Counts of nucleated cells, estimated from reference gene primer amplification, were obtained. The table came from immunoSEQ multiplex PCR; TCRdb's copy has only in-frame clones and leaves some out. The DNA was the basis for D and trimming; V, J and clone size are from that table. The sample yields some 430,000 clones, about nine tenths seen once. This sample stems from a study of blood T cell repertoires in COVID-19. At the level of the study: Acute-phase and convalescent COVID-19 samples originated in the United States, Italy and Spain.

Clinical histories supplied by participants themselves formed the basis of cohort assignment. The TCR originated in a man between 18 and 29 years old who had recovered from COVID-19. The sequencing sample was made of PBMCs or T cells enriched from blood (not recorded which). The rearrangement uses TRBV2 and TRBJ1-2, with TRBD1 matching 8 bases. CDR3 bases: TGTGCCAGCAGCCAACAGGGGGAGGGCGGCTACACCTTC. This encodes CASSQQGEGGYTF.